This T cell receptor (beta chain) was obtained from a study of shared T cell receptors in the human thymus. Trimming left V 4 bases short and J 1 base short, with 7 bases between. CDR3 length: 13 amino acids. CDR1 and CDR2 (germline): MNHNY, SVGAGI (reference sequence). This table comes from immunoSEQ multiplex PCR, and its TCRdb copy is limited to in-frame clones, with some not included. The sample comprises some 720,000 clones, 85% to 90% of which are singletons, and around 0.0099% rests with the top ten. These same data were also listed under a study on human thymus T cells. Per that paper: The source of the thymus tissue was resections taken during corrective heart surgery. Within thymic and blood repertoires, V and J gene usage appeared to be biased. Thymic repertoires of unrelated individuals were reported in related research to overlap highly.

This receptor was identified in a boy under three years old with a congenital heart defect. Input material: thymocytes. This chain connects TRBV6-6 to TRBJ1-1; TRBD1 might be the D (6 bases). For the CDR3, the DNA is TGTGCCAGCAGTTCAGGGGCGAACACTGAAGCTTTCTTT. It yields the protein CASSSGANTEAFF.